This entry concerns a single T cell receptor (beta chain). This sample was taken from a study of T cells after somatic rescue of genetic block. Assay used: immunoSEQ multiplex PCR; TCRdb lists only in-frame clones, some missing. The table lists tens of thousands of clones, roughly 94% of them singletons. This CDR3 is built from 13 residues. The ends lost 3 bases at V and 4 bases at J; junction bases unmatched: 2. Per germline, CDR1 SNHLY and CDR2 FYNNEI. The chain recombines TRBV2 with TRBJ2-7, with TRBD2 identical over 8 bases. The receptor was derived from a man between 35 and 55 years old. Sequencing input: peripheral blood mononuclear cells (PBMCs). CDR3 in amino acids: CASSEEREYEQYF. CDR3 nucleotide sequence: TGTGCCAGCAGTGAGGAGCGGGAGTACGAGCAGTACTTC.